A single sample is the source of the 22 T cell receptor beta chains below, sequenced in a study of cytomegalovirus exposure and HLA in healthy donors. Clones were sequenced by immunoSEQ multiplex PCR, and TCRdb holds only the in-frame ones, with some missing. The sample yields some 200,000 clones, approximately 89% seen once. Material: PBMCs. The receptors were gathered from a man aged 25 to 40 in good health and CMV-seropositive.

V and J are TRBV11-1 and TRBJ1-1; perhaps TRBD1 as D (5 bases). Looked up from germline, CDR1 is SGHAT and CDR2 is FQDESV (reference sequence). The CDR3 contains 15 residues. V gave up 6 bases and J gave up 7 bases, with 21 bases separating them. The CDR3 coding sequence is TGTGCCAGCAGGCCACATACGGCAGGGTACGATGAAGCTTTCTTT. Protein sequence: CASRPHTAGYDEAFF.

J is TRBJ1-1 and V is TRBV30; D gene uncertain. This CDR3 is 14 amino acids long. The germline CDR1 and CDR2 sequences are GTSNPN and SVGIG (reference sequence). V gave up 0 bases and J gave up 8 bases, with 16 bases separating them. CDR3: CAWSVRQAGIEAFF. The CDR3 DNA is TGTGCCTGGAGTGTAAGGCAGGCTGGGATCGAAGCTTTCTTT.

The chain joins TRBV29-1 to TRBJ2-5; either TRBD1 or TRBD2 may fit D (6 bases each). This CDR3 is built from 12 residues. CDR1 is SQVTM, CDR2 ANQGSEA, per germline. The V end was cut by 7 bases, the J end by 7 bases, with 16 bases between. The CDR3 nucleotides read TGCAGCGGGGGGGCCTACCAGGTGACCCAGTACTTC. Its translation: CSGGAYQVTQYF.

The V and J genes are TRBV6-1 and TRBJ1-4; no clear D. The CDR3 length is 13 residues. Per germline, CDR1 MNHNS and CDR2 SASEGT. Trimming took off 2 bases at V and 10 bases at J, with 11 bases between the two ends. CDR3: CASSERPTGKLFF. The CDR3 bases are TGTGCCAGCAGTGAAAGGCCTACGGGAAAACTGTTTTTT.

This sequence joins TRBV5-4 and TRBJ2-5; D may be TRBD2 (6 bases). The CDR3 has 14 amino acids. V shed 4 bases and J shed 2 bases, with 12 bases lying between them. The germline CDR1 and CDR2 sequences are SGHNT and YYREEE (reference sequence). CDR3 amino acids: CASSTTRGQETQYF. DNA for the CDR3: TGTGCCAGCAGCACAACCCGGGGGCAAGAGACCCAGTACTTC.

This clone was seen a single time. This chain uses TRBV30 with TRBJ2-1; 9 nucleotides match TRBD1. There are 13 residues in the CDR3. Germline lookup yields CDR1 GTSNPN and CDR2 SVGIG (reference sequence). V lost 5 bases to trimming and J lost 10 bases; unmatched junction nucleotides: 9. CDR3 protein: CAWAIRTGAEQFF. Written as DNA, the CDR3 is TGTGCCTGGGCCATAAGGACAGGGGCCGAGCAGTTCTTC.

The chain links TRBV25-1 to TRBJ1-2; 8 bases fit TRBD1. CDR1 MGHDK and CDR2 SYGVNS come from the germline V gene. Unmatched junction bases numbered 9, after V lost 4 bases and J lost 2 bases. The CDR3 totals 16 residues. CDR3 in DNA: TGTGCCAGCAGTGCACCGAGGACAGGGAACAACTATGGCTACACCTTC. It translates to CASSAPRTGNNYGYTF.

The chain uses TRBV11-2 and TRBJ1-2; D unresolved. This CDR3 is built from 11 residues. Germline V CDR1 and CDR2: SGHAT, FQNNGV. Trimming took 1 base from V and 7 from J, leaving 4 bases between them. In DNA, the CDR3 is TGTGCCAGCAGCTTAGCGTTTGGCTACACCTTC. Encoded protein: CASSLAFGYTF.

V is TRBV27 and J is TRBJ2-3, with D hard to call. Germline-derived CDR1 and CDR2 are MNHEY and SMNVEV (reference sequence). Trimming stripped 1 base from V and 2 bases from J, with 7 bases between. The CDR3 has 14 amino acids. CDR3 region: CASSLLGNTDTQYF. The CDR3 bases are TGTGCCAGCAGTTTATTGGGCAACACAGATACGCAGTATTTT.

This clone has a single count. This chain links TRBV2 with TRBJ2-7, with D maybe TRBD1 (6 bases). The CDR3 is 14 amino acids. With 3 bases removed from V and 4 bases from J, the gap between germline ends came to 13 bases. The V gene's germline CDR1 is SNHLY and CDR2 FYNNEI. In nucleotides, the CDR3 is TGTGCCAGCAGTGATCGGGGACACCCTTACGAGCAGTACTTC. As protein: CASSDRGHPYEQYF. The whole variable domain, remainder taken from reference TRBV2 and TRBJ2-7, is EPEVTQTPSHQVTQMGQEVILRCVPISNHLYFYWYRQILGQKVEFLVSFYNNEISEKSEIFDDQFSVERPDGSNFTLKIRSTKLEDSAMYFCASSDRGHPYEQYFGPGTRLTVT.

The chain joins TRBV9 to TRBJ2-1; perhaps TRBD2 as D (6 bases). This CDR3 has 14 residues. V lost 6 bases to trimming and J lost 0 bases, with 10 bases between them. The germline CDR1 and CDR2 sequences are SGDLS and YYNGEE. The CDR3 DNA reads TGTGCCAGCAACGACGGGAGCTCCTACAATGAGCAGTTCTTC. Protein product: CASNDGSSYNEQFF.

The CDR3 DNA reads as TGTGCCAGCTCACCTGACTCGACAGGATCCTACGAGCAGTACTTC. Translated, it gives CASSPDSTGSYEQYF. The genes are TRBV18 and TRBJ2-7; D perhaps matches TRBD1 (6 bases). This CDR3 has 15 amino acids. Germline V gene lookup returns CDR1 KGHSH and CDR2 LQKENI. Between the trimmed V and J ends, which lost 3 bases and 1 base, there was a span of 13 bases.

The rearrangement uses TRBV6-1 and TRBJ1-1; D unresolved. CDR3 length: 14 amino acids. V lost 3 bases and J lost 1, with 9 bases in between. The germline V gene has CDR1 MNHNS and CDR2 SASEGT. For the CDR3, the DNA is TGTGCCAGCAGTGATAACAGATGGAACACTGAAGCTTTCTTT. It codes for CASSDNRWNTEAFF.

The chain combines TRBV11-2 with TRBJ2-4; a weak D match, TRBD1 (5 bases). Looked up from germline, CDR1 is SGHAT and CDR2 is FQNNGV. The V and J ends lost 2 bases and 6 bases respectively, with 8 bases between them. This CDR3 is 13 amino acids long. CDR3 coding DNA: TGTGCCAGCAGCTTAACAGACAGAAACATTCAGTACTTC. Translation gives CASSLTDRNIQYF.

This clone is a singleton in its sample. The CDR3 loop reads CASSVRLAGAYTGELFF. For the CDR3, the DNA is TGTGCCAGCAGCGTAAGACTAGCGGGGGCCTACACCGGGGAGCTGTTTTTT. This chain uses TRBV7-7 with TRBJ2-2, with 12 positions matching TRBD2. Germline-derived CDR1 and CDR2 are SSHAT and FNYEAQ (reference sequence). The V gene end was trimmed by 5 bases and the J gene end by 3 bases; junction bases not matched to a gene: 7. The CDR3 runs 17 residues.

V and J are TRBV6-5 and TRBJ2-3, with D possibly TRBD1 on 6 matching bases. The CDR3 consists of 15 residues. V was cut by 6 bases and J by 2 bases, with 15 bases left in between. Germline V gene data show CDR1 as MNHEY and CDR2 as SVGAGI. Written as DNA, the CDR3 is TGTGCCAGCAGAACCGGGACACGACTCACAGATACGCAGTATTTT. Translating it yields CASRTGTRLTDTQYF.

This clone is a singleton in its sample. The CDR3, as DNA: TGTGCCAGCAGTGACGCTAGTTCGGACCAACAATCCACAGATACGCAGTATTTT. Translating gives CASSDASSDQQSTDTQYF. V is TRBV2 and J is TRBJ2-3; D not resolved. In germline, CDR1 is SNHLY, CDR2 FYNNEI. The CDR3 has 18 amino acids. Trimming left V 3 bases short and J 2 bases short, with 21 bases between.

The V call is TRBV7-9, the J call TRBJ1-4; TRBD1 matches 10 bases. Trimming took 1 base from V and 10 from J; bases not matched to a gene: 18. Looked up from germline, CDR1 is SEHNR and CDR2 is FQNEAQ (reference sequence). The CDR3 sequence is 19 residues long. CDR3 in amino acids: CASSLDLKRDRGSLGKLFF. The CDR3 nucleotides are TGTGCCAGCAGCTTAGACCTTAAGCGGGACAGGGGAAGTTTGGGAAAACTGTTTTTT.

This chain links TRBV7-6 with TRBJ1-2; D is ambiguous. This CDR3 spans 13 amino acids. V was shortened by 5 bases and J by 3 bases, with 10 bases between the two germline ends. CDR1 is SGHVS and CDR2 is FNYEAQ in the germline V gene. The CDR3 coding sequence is TGTGCCAGCAGCGCCTACCCCTACTATGGCTACACCTTC. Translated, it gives CASSAYPYYGYTF. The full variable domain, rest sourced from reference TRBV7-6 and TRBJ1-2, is GAGVSQSPRYKVTKRGQDVALRCDPISGHVSLYWYRQALGQGPEFLTYFNYEAQQDKSGLPNDRFSAERPEGSISTLTIQRTEQRDSAMYRCASSAYPYYGYTFGSGTRLTVV.

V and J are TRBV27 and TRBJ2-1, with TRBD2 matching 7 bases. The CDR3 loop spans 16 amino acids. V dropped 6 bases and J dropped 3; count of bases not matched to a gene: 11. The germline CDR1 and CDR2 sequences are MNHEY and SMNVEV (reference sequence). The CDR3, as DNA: TGTGCCAGCAGCCTCGCGGCGGGAGAGGTCTACAATGAGCAGTTCTTC. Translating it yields CASSLAAGEVYNEQFF.

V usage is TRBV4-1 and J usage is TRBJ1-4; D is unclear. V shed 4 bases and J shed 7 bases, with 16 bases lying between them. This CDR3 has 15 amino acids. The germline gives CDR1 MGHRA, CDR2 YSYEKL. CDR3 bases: TGCGCCAGCAGCCGCCCGTCAGGTATGGGTGAAAAACTGTTTTTT. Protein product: CASSRPSGMGEKLFF.

This CDR3 reads CASSFRAQGGGVPEAFF. CDR3 bases: TGTGCCAGCAGTTTCAGGGCCCAGGGGGGAGGGGTCCCTGAAGCTTTCTTT. The gene calls are TRBV27 and TRBJ1-1, with 7 positions matching TRBD1. This CDR3 region has 17 residues. CDR1 and CDR2 from the germline V gene are MNHEY and SMNVEV (reference sequence). J was trimmed by 6 bases and V by 3 bases; bases with no gene match: 16.